The entry that follows covers one T cell receptor (beta chain) sequence. No antigen is known for it. These data originate in a study of breast tumors, draining lymph nodes, adjacent tissues. From the multiplex PCR reads, TCRdb called clonotypes with MiXCR, one entry per CDR3 protein. The sample includes about 200,000 distinct CDR3 sequences, about 34% seen only once; the top ten take approximately 3.3%. Germline CDR1 is SGHNT and CDR2 is YYREEE (reference sequence). Between the trimmed V and J ends, which lost 5 bases and 4 bases, there was a span of 15 bases. The CDR3 is 14 amino acids. General study findings and limits: Luminal-like breast cancer showed significantly greater tumor-nontumor repertoire similarity than basal-like breast cancer did. The lymph node origin of tumor T cells was framed as consistent with a hypothesis, not demonstrated. Tumor repertoires ranked between lymph nodes and nontumor tissue in diversity, with V and J gene preferences.

Breast cancer patients provided tissue from their axillary draining lymph nodes. This receptor was identified in a female donor with breast cancer. Some clones in this sample may be carry-over from other donors' samples. The rearrangement links TRBV5-4 to TRBJ1-1; tentative D call: TRBD1 (6 bases). Sequencing was done on a sample of axillary lymph node tissue. CDR3 DNA sequence: TGTGCCAGCAGAGCAGAACAGGGAGGCACTGAAGCTTTCTTT. Protein product: CASRAEQGGTEAFF.